This T cell receptor beta chain was recovered during a study of blood T cells in healthy people across ages. A second PCR, run for roughly 7 to 11 cycles, used a sample-barcoded 5' primer plus a J-beta primer mix. The template-switch adaptor was a 5' adaptor with 12 random nucleotides. It tagged each cDNA molecule. One entry per CDR3 protein, called by TCRdb with MiXCR from the 5' RACE reads. The data contain approximately 680,000 distinct CDR3 sequences, roughly 32% of them singletons. In this sample, this clonotype turned up many times. Germline values: CDR1 SEHNR, CDR2 FQNEAQ (reference sequence). V lost 2 bases and J lost 7, with 17 bases in between. The CDR3 has 15 amino acids.

The clonotype originates from an elderly woman in good health. Sample: blood. This chain uses TRBV7-9 with TRBJ1-2; D may be TRBD1 (5 bases). CDR3 loop: CASSLSGPLSSGYTF. The CDR3 nucleotides are TGTGCCAGCAGCTTATCGGGGCCGTTATCGAGTGGCTACACCTTC. Supplemented by reference TRBV7-9 and TRBJ1-2, the full variable domain reads DTGVSQNPRHKITKRGQNVTFRCDPISEHNRLYWYRQTLGQGPEFLTYFQNEAQLEKSRLLSDRFSAERPKGSFSTLEIQRTEQGDSAMYLCASSLSGPLSSGYTFGSGTRLTVV.